The T cell receptor beta chain described here comes from a study of blood T cells in healthy people across ages. CDR1 and CDR2 (germline): SGHVS, FNYEAQ. The CDR3 consists of 19 residues. Deletions cut 1 base from V and 6 bases from J, with 26 bases between. Primers used in a second PCR of about 6 to 12 cycles were a sample-barcoded 5' primer and a J-beta primer mix. TCRdb reprocessed the 5' RACE reads via MiXCR and lists one record per CDR3 protein. The table shows around 800,000 distinct CDR3 sequences, with roughly 24% occurring only once. The same sample was also studied in work on T cells of mothers and their children.

The receptor comes from a boy aged 10-17 years in good health. The chain uses TRBV7-6 and TRBJ2-3; D uncertain. Material: blood. CDR3 sequence (DNA): TGTGCCAGCAGCTTAGAAGCCGCGTTCCAAAGCCGGCCTACGGATACGCAGTATTTT. Amino acid sequence: CASSLEAAFQSRPTDTQYF.